This TCR beta chain was recovered during a study of cytomegalovirus exposure and HLA in healthy donors (dated by TCRdb to the late 2010s). In terms of the full investigation: In an earlier analysis of fewer than 750 of the donors, less than 350 Gb of sequence data and 95 million to 130 million unique TCR beta sequences from 150 million to 200 million T cells were reported. Several DR-DQ haplotypes were handled as single units for association and clustering because linkage in the cohort was strong. On average, roughly 240,000 unique TCR beta nucleotide sequences were sequenced per donor among 350 to 400 genotyped donors of the cohort, with 15% to 20% of those sequences being non-productive. Among the roughly 390 genotyped donors, roughly 80% belonged to the genetic ancestry cluster associated with self-reported Caucasian donors. Donor age, sex, ethnicity and CMV serostatus were compiled together with the repertoire data. Using immunosequencing, the study profiled T cell repertoires from about 610 subjects and related those repertoires to cytomegalovirus serostatus. Along with the approximately 650-subject first cohort, a separate validation cohort of over 90 different subjects was used. To predict cytomegalovirus infection status, the study combined high-throughput TCR immunosequencing, statistical association of individual TCRs with disease status, and machine learning. Class I and class II HLA loci were covered by the typing at four-digit resolution. An earlier analysis of some 500 of the donors applied high-throughput TCR beta sequencing to assess whether each TCR beta V gene segment acted as functional or pseudogenic. The later analysis used no new phenotypic data to find candidate immune exposures, relying instead on TCR beta sequences and their occurrence across donors. A later analysis re-analyzed previously published TCR beta repertoires from 600 to 850 donors and added high-resolution HLA genotyping to study TCR occurrence patterns. The study aimed to test whether signatures of past pathogen exposure could be identified by cataloging public T cell receptors. Every repertoire in the discovery cohort had been generated on one and the same sequencing platform. Typing coverage varied by locus: roughly 629-640 donors for A, B, C, DRB1 and DQB1; more than 500 for DQA1; more than 600 for DPA1; fewer than 480 for DPB1. Genome-wide SNP genotypes for about 55% of the roughly 670 donors were used in a later genetic analysis, which treated that subset as a discovery cohort. Roughly 300 gigabases of sequencing data and 70 million to 85 million unique TCR sequences were included in an early release covering around 600 HLA-typed donors. Overall study outcomes, separate from this receptor: While some public TCRs were present in many individuals, most TCR sequences turned up only very rarely across donors. CMV serostatus was the only immune exposure information available for the cohort. In a later analysis, the rate of TCR association differed among HLA loci, with DRB1 alleles having the most associated TCRs and HLA-C alleles having the fewest. A later analysis reported that several top co-occurrence clusters appeared linked to parvovirus B19, influenza, CMV and Epstein-Barr virus. Broadly in line with IMGT annotations, most TCR beta V segments showed up in productive rearrangements about 90% or about 30% of the time in an earlier analysis of roughly 590 of the donors. HLA typing was unavailable for some donors at each locus, so association tests used only the typed subset. When HLA alleles, especially DR and DQ, strongly co-occurred, attributing TCR associations to individual alleles was difficult. A further reported finding was that TCR beta sequences accurately predicted the HLA-A and HLA-B alleles for most subjects in the first cohort. In a later genetic analysis, fewer N-insertions in productive TCRs were reported among donors in an Asian-associated ancestry cluster than the roughly 640-donor mean. Linkage disequilibrium might explain the correlated functional status among segregating V segments, but an unknown experimental factor could not be excluded. The study listed approximately 160 TCR beta chains as associated with cytomegalovirus. According to a later analysis, most CMV-associated TCR beta chains appeared to be HLA-restricted, and the HLA associations seemed to be driven largely by CMV exposure. An association between a missense DCLRE1C variant and V-gene and J-gene trimming of TCR beta chains was found in a later genetic analysis and replicated in an independent cohort. According to the authors, the approach could potentially be generalized to other disease states and immunological phenotypes. A group of highly shared sequence variants was considered likely to be a technical artifact of the sequencing pipeline. This cohort had only TCR beta chains sequenced, and the lack of alpha or paired-chain data limited which features could be detected. Sequencing depth was assumed to be roughly uniform across donors in the presence/absence analyses, though that assumption may not hold. The classifier was reported to diagnose cytomegalovirus status with high specificity and sensitivity in both the original and validation cohorts. In vitro tests confirmed that a few of the cytomegalovirus-associated TCR beta chains recognize cytomegalovirus antigens. Some IMGT-functional V segments, including TRBV6-2 and TRBV6-3, could not be told apart with the 87-base-pair reads, so those segments were excluded. Because counts were too low, 15 or so rarely observed V segments, including chromosome 9 orphons, were excluded from the earlier analysis of around 640 of the donors. A later analysis associated 17,000 or so TCR beta sequences with specific HLA alleles at a false discovery rate of 0.05. A later analysis found that HLA-associated TCR beta chains were more clonally expanded and had lower generation probabilities than equally common non-associated chains.

From the germline V gene, CDR1 is SGHDT and CDR2 is YYEEEE. Germline trimming: 0 bases from V, 12 bases from J; junction bases outside gene matches: 6. Inclusive of the bounding cysteine and phenylalanine, the CDR3 is 13 residues long. Only CDR3 DNA remains: 39 bases, in frame from the first base. Libraries were prepared through the immunoSEQ multiplex PCR assay. A mixture of 60 forward primers for TCR Vbeta segments and 13 reverse primers for TCR Jbeta segments was used in the multiplex PCR. The CDR3 region of rearranged TCR beta genes was amplified from genomic DNA by a multiplex PCR assay. Amplified TCR beta libraries were sequenced as 87-base-pair reads on the Illumina HiSeq System. Per the original workflow: A later analysis counted 75 million to 100 million unique TCR beta chains across the 666 repertoires, and approximately 11 million of these chains were shared by at least two donors. A nearest-neighbor algorithm error-corrected the raw reads and collapsed the reads into unique sequences, merging closely related sequences to remove PCR and sequencing errors. To assign V, D and J gene segments, CDR3 sequences were aligned to IMGT reference sequences. Each retained sequence needed at least a six-nucleotide match to both a V gene segment and a J gene segment. A rearrangement counted as productive if the CDR3 had no stop codons and remained in frame with V and J, and every other rearrangement counted as non-productive. CDR3 was defined by IMGT convention, running from the second conserved V-encoded cysteine to the conserved J-encoded phenylalanine. Sequences without an unambiguous match to a single V gene segment were excluded from the earlier analysis of several hundred of the donors. An earlier analysis of 587 of the donors classified V segments as functional when productive rearrangements were above 56.7% and as segregating when the standard deviation between donors was above 5%. A statistical classification framework was built for diagnosing cytomegalovirus status from the catalog of TCR beta chain sequences. In a later analysis, TCR nucleotide sequences were compared against IMGT/GENE-DB human TR gene sequences so that V and J genes could be assigned. The TCRdist pipeline was used in a later analysis to assign CDR3 sequences and most-parsimonious VDJ recombination scenarios. In a later analysis, each TCR beta chain was defined by its CDR3 amino acid sequence together with its V-gene family, and reads without a unique V-gene family were excluded. A later analysis removed several hundred highly shared, low-generation-probability nucleotide sequences to deal with suspected cross-contamination and a sequencing artifact. A later analysis calculated a clonal expansion index for each public chain from normalized within-repertoire ranks of inferred template counts. A later analysis computed generation probabilities with a VDJ recombination model fitted to out-of-frame rearrangements, and checked the results against IGoR. A later analysis scored TCR-TCR, TCR-HLA and TCR-CMV co-occurrence with hypergeometric tests, applying a repertoire-size bias correction to TCR pairs. In a later analysis, false discovery rates were estimated by permuting HLA or CMV assignments 20 times. In a later analysis, co-occurring TCRs were grouped with DBSCAN, and TCRdist sequence similarity was added when clustering was performed within HLA-allele-positive subsets. For co-occurrence clustering, repertoires with fewer than 30,000 or more than 120,000 public chains were excluded, along with 5 or 6 repertoires with anomalous nucleotide sharing. Held by TCRdb, this immuneACCESS table contains in-frame sequences only and omits some clones. Under half of the omission traces to an unresolved V gene where checked; the cause of the rest is unknown. The DNA gave D and trimming, while V, J and clone size come from that table. The sample includes 150,000 to 200,000 clones, with 80% to 85% observed a single time. About 1.1% of the sample is held by the ten biggest clonotypes.

The cohort was made up of around 720 healthy bone marrow donors. At the time of sampling, every cohort member was nominally healthy, though immune exposures that went unrecorded were likely present. The donor tested CMV seronegative, placing the donor among the roughly 340 seronegative members of the cohort. Each donor provided a peripheral blood sample, and peripheral blood mononuclear cells were used for TCR beta sequencing. Genomic DNA extraction from the blood cell samples was performed with the Qiagen DNeasy Blood Extraction Kit. This clone has just a few counts. No cognate antigen has been identified for it. No much larger clone exists at a distance of one base, and base qualities are not known.

The receptor's source is a woman in her forties in good health and CMV-seronegative. This chain joins TRBV5-6 to TRBJ1-1; 9 bases in between match TRBD1. Sample: PBMCs. The CDR3 region reads CASSLGDREASFF. The nucleotide sequence is TGTGCCAGCAGCTTGGGGGACAGGGAGGCGTCTTTCTTT.